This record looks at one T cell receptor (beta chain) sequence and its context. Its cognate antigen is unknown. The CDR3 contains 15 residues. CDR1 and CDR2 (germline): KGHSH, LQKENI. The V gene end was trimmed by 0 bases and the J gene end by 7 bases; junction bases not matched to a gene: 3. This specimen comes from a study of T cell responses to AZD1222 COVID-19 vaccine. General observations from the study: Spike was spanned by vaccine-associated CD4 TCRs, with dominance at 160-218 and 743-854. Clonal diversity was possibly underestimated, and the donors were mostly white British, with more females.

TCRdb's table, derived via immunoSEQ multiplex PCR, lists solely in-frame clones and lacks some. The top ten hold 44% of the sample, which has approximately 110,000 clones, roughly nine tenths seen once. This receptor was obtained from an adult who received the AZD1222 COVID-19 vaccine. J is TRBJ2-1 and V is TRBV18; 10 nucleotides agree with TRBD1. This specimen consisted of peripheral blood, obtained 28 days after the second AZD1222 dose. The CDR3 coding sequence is TGTGCCAGCTCACCACCGGGGGGACAGGGGAATGAGCAGTTCTTC. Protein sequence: CASSPPGGQGNEQFF. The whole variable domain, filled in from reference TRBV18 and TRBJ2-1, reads NAGVMQNPRHLVRRRGQEARLRCSPMKGHSHVYWYRQLPEEGLKFMVYLQKENIIDESGMPKERFSAEFPKEGPSILRIQQVVRGDSAAYFCASSPPGGQGNEQFFGPGTRLTVL.